These 18 T cell receptor beta chains share one sample of origin, sequenced in a study of blood T cell repertoires in COVID-19. This table comes from immunoSEQ multiplex PCR, and its TCRdb copy is limited to in-frame clones, with some not included. This table holds some 120,000 clones, about 94% found once. Sequenced material: peripheral blood. Receptor source: a man over 45 with COVID-19, enrolled during active disease.

This clone showed up just once. The chain couples TRBV5-4 to TRBJ2-1; 7 bases map to TRBD1. J gave up 9 bases and V 0 bases, and 9 bases lay outside the gene matches. This CDR3 region has 15 residues. Germline values: CDR1 SGHNT, CDR2 YYREEE (reference sequence). CDR3 nucleotides: TGTGCCAGCAGCTTGGCCGGTGTGTCAGGGGGTGAGCAGTTCTTC. It encodes CASSLAGVSGGEQFF. The full variable domain, rest sourced from reference TRBV5-4 and TRBJ2-1, is ETGVTQSPTHLIKTRGQQVTLRCSSQSGHNTVSWYQQALGQGPQFIFQYYREEENGRGNFPPRFSGLQFPNYSSELNVNALELDDSALYLCASSLAGVSGGEQFFGPGTRLTVL.

This sequence joins TRBV18 and TRBJ1-1, with 7 bases lining up with TRBD1. Per germline, CDR1 KGHSH and CDR2 LQKENI. Trimming removed 5 bases from V and 1 base from J; junction bases left unmatched: 16. This CDR3 contains 18 residues. The CDR3 DNA is TGTGCCAGCTCAGTAATGAGGGCGACAGGGAATGAGAACACTGAAGCTTTCTTT. This codes for CASSVMRATGNENTEAFF.

This clone was picked up one time. Here the CDR3 DNA reads TGTGCCAGCAGTCCATCAAACAGGGTACAAGAGACCCAGTACTTC. It is translated as CASSPSNRVQETQYF. The chain is built from TRBV6-2 or TRBV6-3 and TRBJ2-5; perhaps TRBD1 as D (6 bases). The CDR3 extends over 15 amino acids. Germline V gives CDR1 MNHEY, CDR2 SVGEGT. The ends were cut back, 5 bases at V and 2 bases at J, with 15 bases in the middle.

The V gene is TRBV24-1, the J gene TRBJ2-1; TRBD2 is a possible D gene (6 bases). The CDR3 spans 19 residues. Trimming stripped 0 bases from V and 4 bases from J, with 21 bases between. Germline V CDR1 and CDR2: KGHDR, SFDVKD. CDR3 loop: CATSDLGSGGIGTYNEQFF. Written as DNA, the CDR3 is TGTGCCACCAGTGATTTGGGATCTGGGGGGATTGGGACTTACAATGAGCAGTTCTTC.

V and J are TRBV30 and TRBJ1-1; D is unclear. V was pared by 3 bases and J by 5 bases, with 7 bases between. The CDR3 covers 11 residues. Germline V gives CDR1 GTSNPN, CDR2 SVGIG (reference sequence). The chain's CDR3 is CAWRSGTEAFF. CDR3 bases: TGTGCCTGGAGGTCGGGGACTGAAGCTTTCTTT.

V and J are TRBV30 and TRBJ2-2; tentatively, D is TRBD2 (6 bases). Germline V gives CDR1 GTSNPN, CDR2 SVGIG (reference sequence). V lost 5 bases, J lost 0 bases, and 10 bases lay in between. The CDR3 spans 14 residues. The CDR3: CAWGDSPNTGELFF. DNA for the CDR3: TGTGCCTGGGGGGACTCCCCGAACACCGGGGAGCTGTTTTTT.

The gene calls are TRBV6-6 and TRBJ1-5, with 7 positions matching TRBD1. There are 15 residues in the CDR3. Trimming removed 0 bases from V and 7 bases from J; junction bases left unmatched: 6. CDR1 and CDR2 (germline): MNHNY, SVGAGI (reference sequence). The CDR3 DNA reads as TGTGCCAGCAGTTACTCGGGGGCAGGGGGACAGCCCCAGCATTTT. This encodes CASSYSGAGGQPQHF.

This clone showed up just once. This chain connects TRBV7-8 to TRBJ1-5, with D perhaps TRBD1 (6 bases). CDR3 length: 16 amino acids. Germline assignment: CDR1 SGHVS and CDR2 FQNEAQ. Trimming stripped 0 bases from V and 6 bases from J, with 15 bases between. The CDR3 region has the DNA TGTGCCAGCAGCTTAGCTCGGCCGGGGGGCTCTCAGCCCCAGCATTTT. Translating it yields CASSLARPGGSQPQHF.

J is TRBJ1-4 and V is TRBV28, with 11 bases lining up with TRBD1. The CDR3 covers 16 residues. Looked up from germline, CDR1 is MDHEN and CDR2 is SYDVKM. V gave up 8 bases and J gave up 8 bases; unmatched junction bases: 13. CDR3 protein: CASGVGGQGGREKLFF. The CDR3 coding sequence is TGTGCCAGCGGTGTCGGGGGACAGGGGGGAAGGGAAAAACTGTTTTTT.

The sample holds a few counts of this clone. This sequence joins TRBV10-1 and TRBJ2-2; 7 bases fit TRBD2. Germline trimming cut 5 bases from V and 6 bases from J; bases unmatched to any gene: 9. This CDR3 is built from 15 residues. Germline CDR1 and CDR2: WNHNN and SYGVQD (reference sequence). The CDR3: CASSSSGIGAGELFF. In nucleotides, the CDR3 is TGCGCCAGCAGTTCAAGCGGGATAGGGGCCGGGGAGCTGTTTTTT.

The chain combines TRBV7-3 with TRBJ2-1, with D maybe TRBD1 (6 bases). V lost 4 bases and J 2 bases, leaving 12 bases between the germline ends. This CDR3 is built from 15 residues. Germline V lookup: CDR1 SGHTA, CDR2 FQGTGA. The CDR3 region is CASSSSGAPYNEQFF. The CDR3 nucleotides are TGTGCCAGCAGCTCCTCAGGGGCCCCCTACAATGAGCAGTTCTTC.

The V call is TRBV27, the J call TRBJ1-2, with D possibly matching TRBD1 (6 bases). The CDR3 covers 15 residues. Germline CDR1 and CDR2: MNHEY and SMNVEV (reference sequence). V gave up 5 bases and J gave up 5 bases, with 18 bases separating them. The CDR3 nucleotides read TGTGCCAGCAGTAAACTGGACAGCTCATCGTATGGCTACACCTTC. Amino acid sequence: CASSKLDSSSYGYTF.

Only one count was recorded for this clone. The V and J genes are TRBV6-5 and TRBJ1-1, with 7 nucleotides matching TRBD1. Losses at the gene ends were 8 bases for V and 5 bases for J; bases not matched to a gene: 8. Germline CDR1 reads MNHEY; CDR2 reads SVGAGI. The CDR3 loop spans 13 amino acids. The CDR3 DNA sequence: TGTGCCAGCGCCCGACAGGGAACAACTGAAGCTTTCTTT. Protein product: CASARQGTTEAFF.

The chain links TRBV12-3 or TRBV12-4 to TRBJ2-5; 8 bases agree with TRBD1. CDR3 size: 12 residues. The trim removed 8 bases at V and 4 bases at J, leaving 3 bases unmatched. The CDR3 spells CASGQGAETQYF. CDR3 nucleotides: TGTGCCAGCGGGCAGGGGGCAGAGACCCAGTACTTC.

The J gene is TRBJ2-3, the V gene TRBV5-1; perhaps TRBD1 as D (6 bases). The V and J ends lost 1 base and 3 bases respectively, with 15 bases between them. CDR1 SGHRS and CDR2 YFSETQ come from the germline V gene. This CDR3 contains 16 residues. The CDR3 region has the DNA TGCGCCAGCAGCTTGATCCCGGACAGCCCTACAGATACGCAGTATTTT. As protein: CASSLIPDSPTDTQYF.

The chain has TRBV5-1 and TRBJ2-3; a weak D match, TRBD1 (6 bases). Germline lookup yields CDR1 SGHRS and CDR2 YFSETQ. The V and J ends lost 5 bases and 0 bases respectively, with 13 bases between them. The CDR3 length is 15 residues. Written as DNA, the CDR3 is TGCGCCAGCAGGGCACAGGGTAAAAGCACAGATACGCAGTATTTT. Residues: CASRAQGKSTDTQYF.

This clone was counted a few times. The V and J genes are TRBV5-1 and TRBJ1-1; 7 nucleotides agree with TRBD1. The length of the CDR3 is 16 residues. Germline V gives CDR1 SGHRS, CDR2 YFSETQ. V was clipped by 3 bases and J by 0 bases; unmatched bases: 8. The CDR3 reads CASSSGTAGMNTEAFF. The CDR3 DNA reads TGCGCCAGCAGCTCAGGGACAGCCGGCATGAACACTGAAGCTTTCTTT.

The table lists this clone with a count of one. V and J are TRBV5-1 and TRBJ2-5; unclear D gene. This CDR3 has 11 amino acids. Trimming removed 5 bases at V and 2 bases at J, with 4 bases between. Germline V gene data show CDR1 as SGHRS and CDR2 as YFSETQ. The CDR3 reads CASRYQETQYF. The CDR3 bases are TGCGCCAGCAGGTATCAAGAGACCCAGTACTTC.